These 22 T cell receptor beta chains came from one sample sequenced in a study of naive and memory T cell subsets. Study-level points and caveats: A few larger clonotypes appeared in naive repertoires, especially CD8, possibly memory cells re-expressing CD45RA.

These TCRs' antigens remain unknown. An equimolar mix of two oligonucleotides served as the beta constant-region primer for TRBC1 and TRBC2. The ligated cDNA underwent four PCR rounds using SP2 and nested alpha and beta constant-region primers. Via MiXCR, TCRdb re-called the UMI-ligation and nested PCR reads, giving one row per CDR3 protein. This table has 150,000 or so distinct CDR3 sequences, approximately 24% appearing once. Input material: naive CD4+ T cells from blood. The receptors derive from a human donor in good health.

A few counts support this clonotype. This chain joins TRBV6-2 or TRBV6-3 and TRBJ2-2; perhaps TRBD2 as D (6 bases). V was cut by 2 bases and J by 3 bases, with 19 bases left in between. The CDR3 totals 18 residues. Germline V CDR1 and CDR2: MNHEY, SVGEGT. CDR3 DNA sequence: TGTGCCAGCAGTTACATGGGACGAGGGAGGAGGGACACCGGGGAGCTGTTTTTT. This gives the protein CASSYMGRGRRDTGELFF.

This clonotype was seen at least ten times. This chain joins TRBV2 and TRBJ2-2, with unresolved D. The ends were cut back, 2 bases at V and 7 bases at J, with 11 bases in the middle. The length of the CDR3 is 14 residues. Germline CDR1 SNHLY, CDR2 FYNNEI. This chain's CDR3 is CASSENRNYGELFF. The CDR3 nucleotides read TGTGCCAGCAGTGAAAATCGAAACTACGGGGAGCTGTTTTTT.

In this sample, this clonotype turned up a few times. The V gene is TRBV20-1, the J gene TRBJ2-5; 9 bases are a match to TRBD1. CDR1 and CDR2 (germline): DFQATT, SNEGSKA (reference sequence). The CDR3 is 13 residues long. Trimming at V came to 7 bases and at J to 7 bases, leaving 10 bases not matched to a gene. The CDR3 sequence: CSVPTGGGVTQYF. The CDR3 DNA is TGCAGTGTCCCGACAGGGGGTGGGGTGACCCAGTACTTC.

The sample holds a few counts of this clonotype. This chain's CDR3 is CASSVVADATNTEAFF. CDR3 coding DNA: TGTGCCAGCAGCGTAGTTGCGGACGCCACGAACACTGAAGCTTTCTTT. V usage is TRBV9 and J usage is TRBJ1-1, with D unclear. Per germline, CDR1 SGDLS and CDR2 YYNGEE. Trimming took 0 bases from V and 1 from J, leaving 13 bases between them. This CDR3 spans 16 amino acids.

As for this clonotype: Germline is not matched at one junction end, which may reflect a read error. V is TRBV7-7 and J is TRBJ2-5, with 7 bases identical to TRBD2. The CDR3 extends over 15 amino acids. CDR1 is SSHAT and CDR2 is FNYEAQ in the germline V gene (reference sequence). CDR3 DNA: TGTGCTAGCAGCTTAGCGACGGGAGCGGGGGAGACCCAGTACTTC. It encodes CASSLATGAGETQYF.

The chain has TRBV14 and TRBJ2-7; no clear D gene. Germline loops: CDR1 SGHDN, CDR2 FVKESK. CDR3 length equals 12 residues. Trimming cost V 0 bases and J 12 bases, with 12 bases left between them. The CDR3 loop reads CASSQDGRVLYF. DNA of the CDR3: TGTGCCAGCAGCCAAGATGGTCGGGTTCTGTACTTC.

J is TRBJ2-1 and V is TRBV6-5; D ambiguous. Trimming took off 3 bases at V and 0 bases at J, with 9 bases between the two ends. The CDR3 contains 15 residues. The germline CDR1 and CDR2 sequences are MNHEY and SVGAGI. The CDR3, as DNA: TGTGCCAGCAGTTATCTCCAGAGCTCCTACAATGAGCAGTTCTTC. The encoded protein is CASSYLQSSYNEQFF.

In its sample, this clonotype was seen a few times. The chain combines TRBV6-6 with TRBJ2-5, with D possibly being TRBD1 or TRBD2 (5 bases each). V shed 0 bases and J shed 5 bases, with 13 bases lying between them. The CDR3 has 15 residues. Germline V gene sequence: CDR1 MNHNY, CDR2 SVGAGI (reference sequence). For the CDR3, the DNA is TGTGCCAGCAGTTACTCCGTCTCAGGGACGGAGACCCAGTACTTC. It specifies CASSYSVSGTETQYF.

At least ten counts were recorded for this clonotype. The chain links TRBV18 to TRBJ2-3; D is undetermined. The CDR3 runs 12 residues. The germline V gene has CDR1 KGHSH and CDR2 LQKENI. V was cut by 8 bases and J by 4 bases, with 10 bases left in between. CDR3 coding DNA: TGTGCCAGCAGCCCCTCCGCAGATACGCAGTATTTT. This gives the protein CASSPSADTQYF.

V is TRBV6-2 or TRBV6-3 and J is TRBJ2-1, with D tentatively TRBD2 (5 bases). The CDR3 is made up of 15 amino acids. CDR1 MNHEY and CDR2 SVGEGT come from the germline V gene. Trimming removed 5 bases from V and 2 bases from J, with 13 bases in between. The CDR3 loop is CASSPWRVTYNEQFF. The CDR3 nucleotides are TGTGCCAGCAGTCCGTGGCGGGTAACCTACAATGAGCAGTTCTTC.

The chain combines TRBV6-2 or TRBV6-3 with TRBJ2-2; maybe TRBD1 (5 bases). Trimming left V 7 bases short and J 1 base short, with 19 bases between. Germline lookup yields CDR1 MNHEY and CDR2 SVGEGT. The CDR3 spans 17 residues. The CDR3 bases are TGTGCCAGCAACAGGATCGGGCAGATCAGGAACACCGGGGAGCTGTTTTTT. Translated, it gives CASNRIGQIRNTGELFF.

The rearrangement links TRBV29-1 to TRBJ2-3, with 8 nucleotides matching TRBD2. The ends lost 6 bases at V and 6 bases at J; junction bases unmatched: 11. Germline V lookup: CDR1 SQVTM, CDR2 ANQGSEA. CDR3 length: 14 amino acids. CDR3 in DNA: TGCAGCGTACGGACCGGACTAGCATGGGATACGCAGTATTTT. As protein: CSVRTGLAWDTQYF.

This clonotype showed up many times. J is TRBJ2-3 and V is TRBV6-5, with 9 bases that match TRBD2. The CDR3 loop spans 12 amino acids. V gave up 10 bases and J gave up 9 bases; unmatched junction bases: 8. CDR1 and CDR2 (germline): MNHEY, SVGAGI. The chain's CDR3 is CATRRGRVTQYF. In DNA, the CDR3 is TGTGCCACACGTCGCGGGAGGGTAACGCAGTATTTT.

This clonotype appeared a few times. The V call is TRBV27, the J call TRBJ2-3, with a tentative D call TRBD1 (6 bases). Trimming shortened V by 4 bases and J by 0 bases, and 14 bases separated the two germline ends. The CDR3 runs to 16 residues. CDR1 MNHEY and CDR2 SMNVEV come from the germline V gene (reference sequence). CDR3 in amino acids: CASSWGNRASTDTQYF. CDR3 DNA sequence: TGTGCCAGCAGTTGGGGGAACAGGGCCAGCACAGATACGCAGTATTTT.

This clonotype was counted only a few times. This rearrangement joins TRBV6-1 to TRBJ2-3; 10 bases are a match to TRBD2. Unmatched junction bases numbered 8, after V lost 7 bases and J lost 4 bases. Germline CDR1 and CDR2: MNHNS and SASEGT. The CDR3 contains 15 residues. This CDR3 reads CASNPVAGGPDTQYF. The DNA for the CDR3 is TGTGCCAGCAACCCCGTAGCGGGAGGCCCAGATACGCAGTATTTT.

The chain couples TRBV5-5 to TRBJ2-2, with D perhaps TRBD1 (6 bases). Trimming removed 4 bases at V and 1 base at J, with 20 bases between. Germline V gene sequence: CDR1 SGHKS, CDR2 YYEKEE (reference sequence). The CDR3 covers 18 residues. CDR3 sequence: CASSPQPPGQVNTGELFF. CDR3 sequence (DNA): TGTGCCAGCAGCCCACAGCCACCGGGACAAGTGAACACCGGGGAGCTGTTTTTT.

The CDR3 sequence is CSVDGRLSGNTIYF. The DNA for the CDR3 is TGCAGCGTTGATGGCAGGCTTTCTGGAAACACCATATATTTT. J is TRBJ1-3 and V is TRBV29-1; D is unresolved. This CDR3 region has 14 residues. V lost 3 bases and J 1 base, leaving 10 bases between the germline ends. In germline, CDR1 is SQVTM, CDR2 ANQGSEA.

The rearrangement links TRBV7-6 to TRBJ1-2; the match to TRBD1 covers 8 bases. The germline V gene encodes CDR1 SGHVS and CDR2 FNYEAQ. Losses at the gene ends were 4 bases for V and 4 bases for J; bases not matched to a gene: 11. CDR3 size: 16 residues. The CDR3 loop reads CASSYLPGGSVYGYTF. Here the CDR3 DNA reads TGTGCCAGCAGCTACCTACCAGGGGGCTCGGTCTATGGCTACACCTTC.

This clonotype was detected ten times or more. The gene calls are TRBV7-9 and TRBJ2-1; 7 bases are shared with TRBD2. With V trimmed by 5 bases and J by 6 bases, 4 bases remained unmatched. There are 13 residues in the CDR3. CDR1 SEHNR and CDR2 FQNEAQ come from the germline V gene (reference sequence). The CDR3 DNA is TGTGCCAGCAGCGGACTAGTAGTCAATGAGCAGTTCTTC. Encoded protein: CASSGLVVNEQFF.

The chain is built from TRBV7-9 and TRBJ1-3, with D maybe TRBD1 (5 bases). Germline values: CDR1 SEHNR, CDR2 FQNEAQ (reference sequence). CDR3 length equals 16 residues. V lost 6 bases and J lost 3, with 18 bases in between. CDR3 residues: CASSLLGETIGNTIYF. CDR3 coding DNA: TGTGCCAGCAGTCTGCTAGGGGAGACCATTGGAAACACCATATATTTT.

This clonotype was counted at least ten times. This chain links TRBV18 with TRBJ2-1; maybe TRBD2 (6 bases). The germline gives CDR1 KGHSH, CDR2 LQKENI. The CDR3 loop spans 14 amino acids. V was pared by 6 bases and J by 5 bases, with 14 bases between. CDR3 DNA sequence: TGTGCCAGCTCGCCGAAACTAGCTGACAATGAGCAGTTCTTC. This sequence encodes CASSPKLADNEQFF.

The chain couples TRBV12-3 or TRBV12-4 to TRBJ2-3; D not certain. The V and J ends lost 3 bases and 0 bases respectively, with 10 bases between them. The CDR3 consists of 15 residues. The CDR3 sequence is CASSFPFGSTDTQYF. The CDR3 DNA is TGTGCCAGCAGTTTCCCGTTTGGTAGCACAGATACGCAGTATTTT.